This T cell receptor beta chain was captured in a study of T cell repertoires in cytomegalovirus infection. Study context: Indications of both CMV infection and matching HLA type were provided by public TCR beta signatures.

CDR1 is MNHEY and CDR2 is SMNVEV in the germline V gene (reference sequence). There are 14 residues in the CDR3. V shed 5 bases and J shed 3 bases, with 14 bases lying between them. TCRdb itself ran the reads through MiXCR, one entry per CDR3 protein. The sample includes hundreds of thousands of distinct CDR3 sequences, around 9.1% of them seen just once. Study-level results: What dominated the ex vivo response were HLA-C-restricted CMV-specific TCR beta clonotypes. Cumulative frequency of public TCR beta families picked out carriers of CMV plus the relevant HLA.

This clonotype was seen many times. What it binds is not known. The chain combines TRBV27 with TRBJ2-7; D perhaps matches TRBD1 (6 bases). This receptor was obtained from a human donor in good health (CMV status not recorded). Some clones in this sample may be carry-over from other donors' samples. The material sequenced was PBMCs. The CDR3 sequence is CASSKDGQIYEQYF. The CDR3 region has the DNA TGTGCCAGCAGTAAAGACGGACAGATCTACGAGCAGTACTTC.